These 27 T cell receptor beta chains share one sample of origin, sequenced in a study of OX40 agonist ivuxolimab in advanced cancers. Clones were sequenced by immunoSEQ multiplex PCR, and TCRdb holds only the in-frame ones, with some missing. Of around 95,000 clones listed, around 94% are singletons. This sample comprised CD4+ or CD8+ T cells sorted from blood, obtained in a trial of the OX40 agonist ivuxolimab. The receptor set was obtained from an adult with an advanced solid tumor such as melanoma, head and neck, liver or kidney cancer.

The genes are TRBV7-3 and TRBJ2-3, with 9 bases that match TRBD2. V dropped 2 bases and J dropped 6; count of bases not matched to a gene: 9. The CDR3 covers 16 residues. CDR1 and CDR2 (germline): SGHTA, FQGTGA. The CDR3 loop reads CASSLLGGGAPDTQYF. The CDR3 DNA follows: TGTGCCAGCAGCTTACTCGGCGGGGGGGCGCCGGATACGCAGTATTTT.

Written as DNA, the CDR3 is TGTGCCAGCTCACCATTCACTGGCGCAGATACGCAGTATTTT. Its protein product is CASSPFTGADTQYF. J is TRBJ2-3 and V is TRBV18; D is unclear. Trimming cost V 2 bases and J 4 bases, with 10 bases left between them. This CDR3 is built from 14 residues. CDR1 KGHSH and CDR2 LQKENI come from the germline V gene.

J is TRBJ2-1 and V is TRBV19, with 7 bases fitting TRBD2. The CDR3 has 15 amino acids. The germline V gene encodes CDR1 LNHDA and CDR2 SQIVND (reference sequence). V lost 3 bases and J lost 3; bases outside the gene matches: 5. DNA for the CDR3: TGTGCCAGTAGTATTTCAGCGGGAAGCTACAATGAGCAGTTCTTC. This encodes CASSISAGSYNEQFF.

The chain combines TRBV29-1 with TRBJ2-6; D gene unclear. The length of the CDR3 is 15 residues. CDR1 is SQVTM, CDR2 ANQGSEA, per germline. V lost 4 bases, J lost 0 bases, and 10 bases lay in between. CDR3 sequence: CSVGSRVSGANVLTF. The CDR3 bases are TGCAGCGTTGGTTCCCGGGTCTCTGGGGCCAACGTCCTGACTTTC.

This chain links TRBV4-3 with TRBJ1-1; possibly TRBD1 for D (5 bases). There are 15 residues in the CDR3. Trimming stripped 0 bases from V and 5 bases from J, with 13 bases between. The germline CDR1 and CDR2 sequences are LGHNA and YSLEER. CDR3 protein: CASSQDGQGGTEAFF. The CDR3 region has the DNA TGCGCCAGCAGCCAAGATGGGCAGGGAGGGACTGAAGCTTTCTTT.

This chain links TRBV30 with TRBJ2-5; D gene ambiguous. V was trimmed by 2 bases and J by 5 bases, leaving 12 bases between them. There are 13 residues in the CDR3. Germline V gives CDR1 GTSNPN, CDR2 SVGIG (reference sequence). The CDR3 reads CAWSLGQWETQYF. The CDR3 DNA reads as TGTGCCTGGAGTCTTGGCCAATGGGAGACCCAGTACTTC.

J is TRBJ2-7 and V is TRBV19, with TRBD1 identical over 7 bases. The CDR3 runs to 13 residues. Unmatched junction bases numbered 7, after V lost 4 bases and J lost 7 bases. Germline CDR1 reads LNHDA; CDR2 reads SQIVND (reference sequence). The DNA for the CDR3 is TGTGCCAGTAGTAGTAACAGGGGTGGAGAGCAGTACTTC. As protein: CASSSNRGGEQYF. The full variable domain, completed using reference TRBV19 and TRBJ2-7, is DGGITQSPKYLFRKEGQNVTLSCEQNLNHDAMYWYRQDPGQGLRLIYYSQIVNDFQKGDIAEGYSVSREKKESFPLTVTSAQKNPTAFYLCASSSNRGGEQYFGPGTRLTVT.

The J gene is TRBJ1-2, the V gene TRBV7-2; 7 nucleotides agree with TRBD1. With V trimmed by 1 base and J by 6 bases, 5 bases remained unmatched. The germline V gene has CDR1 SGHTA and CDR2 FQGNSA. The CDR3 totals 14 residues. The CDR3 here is CASSLVYRGHGYTF. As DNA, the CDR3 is TGTGCCAGCAGCTTAGTTTACAGGGGACATGGCTACACCTTC.

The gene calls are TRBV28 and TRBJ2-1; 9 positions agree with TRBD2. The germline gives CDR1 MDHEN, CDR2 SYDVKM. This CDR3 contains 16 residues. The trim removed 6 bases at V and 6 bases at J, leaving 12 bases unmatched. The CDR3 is CASRASGAPRRNEQFF. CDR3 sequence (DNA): TGTGCCAGCAGGGCTAGCGGGGCCCCCAGACGCAATGAGCAGTTCTTC. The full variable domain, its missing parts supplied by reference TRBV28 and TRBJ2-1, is DVKVTQSSRYLVKRTGEKVFLECVQDMDHENMFWYRQDPGLGLRLIYFSYDVKMKEKGDIPEGYSVSREKKERFSLILESASTNQTSMYLCASRASGAPRRNEQFFGPGTRLTVL.

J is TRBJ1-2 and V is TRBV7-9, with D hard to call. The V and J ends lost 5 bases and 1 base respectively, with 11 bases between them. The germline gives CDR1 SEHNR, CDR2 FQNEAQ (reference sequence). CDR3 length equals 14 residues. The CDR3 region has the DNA TGTGCCAGCAGCCTCGGCCACCTTAACTATGGCTACACCTTC. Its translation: CASSLGHLNYGYTF.

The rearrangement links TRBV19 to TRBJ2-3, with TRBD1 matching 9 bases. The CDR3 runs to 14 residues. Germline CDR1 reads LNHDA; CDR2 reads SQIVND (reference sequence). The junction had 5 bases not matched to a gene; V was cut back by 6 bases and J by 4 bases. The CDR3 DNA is TGTGCCAGTAGAGACAGGGGGAAGGCAGATACGCAGTATTTT. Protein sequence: CASRDRGKADTQYF.

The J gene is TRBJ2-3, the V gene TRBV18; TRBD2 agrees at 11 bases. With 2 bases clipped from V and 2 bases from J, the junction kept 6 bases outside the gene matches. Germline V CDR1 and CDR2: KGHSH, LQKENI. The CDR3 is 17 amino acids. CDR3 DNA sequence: TGTGCCAGCTCACCAATGGCTAGCGGGGGGATCACAGATACGCAGTATTTT. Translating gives CASSPMASGGITDTQYF. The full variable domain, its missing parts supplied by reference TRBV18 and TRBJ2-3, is NAGVMQNPRHLVRRRGQEARLRCSPMKGHSHVYWYRQLPEEGLKFMVYLQKENIIDESGMPKERFSAEFPKEGPSILRIQQVVRGDSAAYFCASSPMASGGITDTQYFGPGTRLTVL.

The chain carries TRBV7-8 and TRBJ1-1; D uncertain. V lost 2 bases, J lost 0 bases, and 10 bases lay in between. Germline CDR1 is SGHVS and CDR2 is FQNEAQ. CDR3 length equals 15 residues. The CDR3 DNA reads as TGTGCCAGCAGCTTATTGGCGGCGGTGAACACTGAAGCTTTCTTT. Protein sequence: CASSLLAAVNTEAFF.

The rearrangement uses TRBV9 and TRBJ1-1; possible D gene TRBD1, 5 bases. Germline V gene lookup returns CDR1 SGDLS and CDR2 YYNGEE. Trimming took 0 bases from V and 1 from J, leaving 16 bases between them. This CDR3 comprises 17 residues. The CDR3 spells CASSVGFREVSNTEAFF. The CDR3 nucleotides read TGTGCCAGCAGCGTAGGGTTCAGGGAGGTATCGAACACTGAAGCTTTCTTT.

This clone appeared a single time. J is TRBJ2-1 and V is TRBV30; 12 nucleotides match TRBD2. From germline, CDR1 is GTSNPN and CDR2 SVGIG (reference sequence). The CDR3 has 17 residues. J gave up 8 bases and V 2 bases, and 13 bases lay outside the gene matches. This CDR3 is CAWSPARTSGKTHEQFF. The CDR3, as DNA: TGTGCCTGGAGTCCGGCCAGGACTAGCGGGAAGACCCATGAGCAGTTCTTC.

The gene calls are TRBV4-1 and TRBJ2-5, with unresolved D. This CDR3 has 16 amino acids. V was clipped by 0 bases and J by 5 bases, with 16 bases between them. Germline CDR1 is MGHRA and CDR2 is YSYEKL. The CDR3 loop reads CASSQDSRPSWETQYF. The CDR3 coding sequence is TGCGCCAGCAGCCAAGATTCCCGGCCTAGTTGGGAGACCCAGTACTTC.

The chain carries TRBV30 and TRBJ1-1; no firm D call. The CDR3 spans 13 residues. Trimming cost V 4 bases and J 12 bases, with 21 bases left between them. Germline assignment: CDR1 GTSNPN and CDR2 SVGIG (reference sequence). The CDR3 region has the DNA TGTGCCTGGAAAGATGGTGGCAGCTTCAGGCCTTTCTTT. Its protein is CAWKDGGSFRPFF.

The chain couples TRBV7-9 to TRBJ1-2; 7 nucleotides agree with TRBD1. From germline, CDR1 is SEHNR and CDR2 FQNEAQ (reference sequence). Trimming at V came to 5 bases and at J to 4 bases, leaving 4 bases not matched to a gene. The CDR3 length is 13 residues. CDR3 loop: CASSPGQFYGYTF. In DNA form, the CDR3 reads TGTGCCAGCAGCCCGGGACAGTTCTATGGCTACACCTTC.

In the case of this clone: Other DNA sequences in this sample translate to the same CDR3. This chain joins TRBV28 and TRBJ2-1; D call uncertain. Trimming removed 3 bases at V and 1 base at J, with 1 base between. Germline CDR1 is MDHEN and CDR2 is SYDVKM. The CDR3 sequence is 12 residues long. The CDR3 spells CASSFSYNEQFF. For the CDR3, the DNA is TGTGCCAGCAGTTTTTCCTACAATGAGCAGTTCTTC.

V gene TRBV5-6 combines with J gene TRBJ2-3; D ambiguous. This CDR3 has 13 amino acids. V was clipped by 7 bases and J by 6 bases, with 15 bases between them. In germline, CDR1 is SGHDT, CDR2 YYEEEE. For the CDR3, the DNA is TGTGCCAGCCACGGTTTTGGCTTGGATACGCAGTATTTT. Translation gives CASHGFGLDTQYF.

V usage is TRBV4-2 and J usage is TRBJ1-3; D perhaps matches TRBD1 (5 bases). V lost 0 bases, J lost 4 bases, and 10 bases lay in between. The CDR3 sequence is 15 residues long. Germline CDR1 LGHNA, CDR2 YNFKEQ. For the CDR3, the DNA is TGTGCCAGCAGCCAAGATGGGGGAGGCGGAAACACCATATATTTT. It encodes CASSQDGGGGNTIYF.

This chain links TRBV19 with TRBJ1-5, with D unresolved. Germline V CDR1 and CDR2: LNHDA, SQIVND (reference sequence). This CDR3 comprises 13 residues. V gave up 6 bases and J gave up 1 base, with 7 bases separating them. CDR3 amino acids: CASRLQSNQPQHF. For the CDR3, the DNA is TGTGCCAGTAGGTTGCAGAGCAATCAGCCCCAGCATTTT.

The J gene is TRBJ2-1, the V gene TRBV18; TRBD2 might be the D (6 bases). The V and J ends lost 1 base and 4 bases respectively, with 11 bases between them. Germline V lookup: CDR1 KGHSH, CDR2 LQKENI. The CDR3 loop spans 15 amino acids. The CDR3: CASSPLSGDYNEQFF. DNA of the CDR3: TGTGCCAGCTCACCACTATCGGGGGATTACAATGAGCAGTTCTTC.

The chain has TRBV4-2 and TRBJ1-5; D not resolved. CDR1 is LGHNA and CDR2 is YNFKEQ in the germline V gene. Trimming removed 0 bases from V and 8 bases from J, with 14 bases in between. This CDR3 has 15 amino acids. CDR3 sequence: CASSQDFVLYEPQHF. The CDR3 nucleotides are TGTGCCAGCAGCCAAGATTTTGTCCTGTATGAGCCCCAGCATTTT.

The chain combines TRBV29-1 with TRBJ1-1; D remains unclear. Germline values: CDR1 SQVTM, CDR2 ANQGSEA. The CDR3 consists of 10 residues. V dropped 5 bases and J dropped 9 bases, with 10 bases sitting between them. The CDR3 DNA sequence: TGCAGCGTTTCCTATCGGAAAGCTTTCTTT. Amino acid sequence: CSVSYRKAFF.

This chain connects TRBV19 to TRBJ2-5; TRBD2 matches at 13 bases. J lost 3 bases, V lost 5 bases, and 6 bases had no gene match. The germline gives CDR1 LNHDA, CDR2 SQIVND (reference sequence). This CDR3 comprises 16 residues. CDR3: CASSPITSGREETQYF. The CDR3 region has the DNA TGTGCCAGTAGTCCTATCACTAGCGGGAGGGAAGAGACCCAGTACTTC.

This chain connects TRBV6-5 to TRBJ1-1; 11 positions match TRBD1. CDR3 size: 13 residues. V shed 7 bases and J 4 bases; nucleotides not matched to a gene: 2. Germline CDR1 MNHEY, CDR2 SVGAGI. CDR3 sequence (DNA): TGTGCCAGCATCGGACAGGGGGCCACTGAAGCTTTCTTT. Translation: CASIGQGATEAFF.